Below, 22 T cell receptor beta chains from the same sample are listed, as sequenced in a study of T cell responses to AZD1222 COVID-19 vaccine. Clones were read by immunoSEQ multiplex PCR, and TCRdb kept only the in-frame ones, dropping some. The sample carries about 88,000 clones, about 89% recorded once. This specimen consisted of peripheral blood, obtained on day 0 of AZD1222 vaccination. The receptors originated from an adult in good health.

The chain has TRBV7-9 and TRBJ1-1, with D maybe TRBD1 (5 bases). V gave up 1 base and J gave up 8 bases, with 14 bases separating them. Germline lookup yields CDR1 SEHNR and CDR2 FQNEAQ (reference sequence). CDR3 size: 14 residues. The CDR3 is CASSLGWDSGEAFF. The CDR3 DNA follows: TGTGCCAGCAGCTTAGGGTGGGACTCTGGAGAAGCTTTCTTT.

DNA for the CDR3: TGTGCCAGCAGTCCAGCGTCGGGGCGCTACACCTTC. It specifies CASSPASGRYTF. V and J are TRBV12-3 or TRBV12-4 and TRBJ1-2; D may be TRBD1 (5 bases). The length of the CDR3 is 12 residues. V was clipped by 5 bases and J by 9 bases, with 13 bases between them.

This clone was found once. The chain links TRBV29-1 to TRBJ2-7; D call uncertain. V dropped 4 bases and J dropped 2 bases, with 12 bases sitting between them. Germline V gene sequence: CDR1 SQVTM, CDR2 ANQGSEA. The CDR3 is 13 amino acids. The CDR3 DNA sequence: TGCAGCGTTGGAGACCCCCGAGCCTACGAGCAGTACTTC. Amino acids: CSVGDPRAYEQYF.

V usage is TRBV11-2 and J usage is TRBJ2-3; tentative D call: TRBD2 (6 bases). Trimming shortened V by 1 base and J by 1 base, and 6 bases separated the two germline ends. This CDR3 comprises 14 residues. Germline CDR1 reads SGHAT; CDR2 reads FQNNGV. The CDR3 spells CASSLGGGTDTQYF. The CDR3 DNA is TGTGCCAGCAGCTTAGGCGGGGGCACAGATACGCAGTATTTT.

J is TRBJ1-2 and V is TRBV6-5; weak D call: TRBD1 (6 bases). Germline assignment: CDR1 MNHEY and CDR2 SVGAGI. The ends were cut back, 0 bases at V and 4 bases at J, with 12 bases in the middle. The CDR3 consists of 15 residues. CDR3 in amino acids: CASSYSNRASYGYTF. As DNA, the CDR3 is TGTGCCAGCAGTTACTCGAACAGGGCAAGCTATGGCTACACCTTC.

This clone was seen only a few times. The chain carries TRBV2 and TRBJ1-1, with D possibly matching TRBD1 (5 bases). V gave up 0 bases and J gave up 1 base, with 6 bases separating them. CDR1 is SNHLY, CDR2 FYNNEI, per germline. The CDR3 loop spans 14 amino acids. The CDR3 protein is CASSEAGPNTEAFF. CDR3 DNA sequence: TGTGCCAGCAGTGAAGCGGGGCCGAACACTGAAGCTTTCTTT. The complete variable domain, with remaining parts taken from reference TRBV2 and TRBJ1-1, reads EPEVTQTPSHQVTQMGQEVILRCVPISNHLYFYWYRQILGQKVEFLVSFYNNEISEKSEIFDDQFSVERPDGSNFTLKIRSTKLEDSAMYFCASSEAGPNTEAFFGQGTRLTVV.

This chain connects TRBV2 to TRBJ1-2; the D is unclear. The germline V gene has CDR1 SNHLY and CDR2 FYNNEI. V lost 7 bases and J 4 bases, leaving 10 bases between the germline ends. The CDR3 is 12 amino acids. The chain's CDR3 is CASTDGFYGYTF. In nucleotides, the CDR3 is TGTGCCAGCACCGACGGGTTCTATGGCTACACCTTC. The complete variable domain, with remaining parts taken from reference TRBV2 and TRBJ1-2, reads EPEVTQTPSHQVTQMGQEVILRCVPISNHLYFYWYRQILGQKVEFLVSFYNNEISEKSEIFDDQFSVERPDGSNFTLKIRSTKLEDSAMYFCASTDGFYGYTFGSGTRLTVV.

The gene calls are TRBV9 and TRBJ2-1, with 8 bases fitting TRBD1. This CDR3 contains 16 residues. Germline V gene data show CDR1 as SGDLS and CDR2 as YYNGEE. V gave up 4 bases and J gave up 6 bases; unmatched junction bases: 12. CDR3 residues: CASSWTGNEFGNEQFF. The CDR3, as DNA: TGTGCCAGCAGCTGGACAGGGAATGAATTCGGCAATGAGCAGTTCTTC. Full variable domain (missing parts from reference TRBV9 and TRBJ2-1): DSGVTQTPKHLITATGQRVTLRCSPRSGDLSVYWYQQSLDQGLQFLIQYYNGEERAKGNILERFSAQQFPDLHSELNLSSLELGDSALYFCASSWTGNEFGNEQFFGPGTRLTVL.

This chain links TRBV19 with TRBJ1-2, with D possibly TRBD1 on 6 matching bases. V was trimmed by 4 bases and J by 4 bases, leaving 10 bases between them. The CDR3 loop spans 13 amino acids. Germline V gene data show CDR1 as LNHDA and CDR2 as SQIVND (reference sequence). Here the CDR3 DNA reads TGTGCCAGTAGTAAGGACAGTTCCTATGGCTACACCTTC. Translated: CASSKDSSYGYTF.

V gene TRBV14 combines with J gene TRBJ2-7; 8 nucleotides match TRBD2. This CDR3 has 14 amino acids. CDR1 and CDR2 from the germline V gene are SGHDN and FVKESK. V was pared by 4 bases and J by 6 bases, with 8 bases of the junction left unmatched. The CDR3 here is CASSPQRGGSEQYF. CDR3 nucleotides: TGTGCCAGCAGCCCTCAACGGGGGGGTAGCGAGCAGTACTTC.

The chain employs TRBV11-2 and TRBJ2-1; D is uncertain. CDR1 is SGHAT, CDR2 FQNNGV, per germline. The V and J ends lost 2 bases and 0 bases respectively, with 11 bases between them. This CDR3 region has 16 residues. This CDR3 is CASSLLGRGSYNEQFF. As DNA, the CDR3 is TGTGCCAGCAGCTTACTTGGCAGAGGCTCCTACAATGAGCAGTTCTTC.

The chain is built from TRBV6-5 and TRBJ1-1; 7 nucleotides agree with TRBD1. The germline CDR1 and CDR2 sequences are MNHEY and SVGAGI. V gave up 7 bases and J gave up 2 bases; unmatched junction bases: 4. This CDR3 is built from 13 residues. CDR3 residues: CASTWDRNTEAFF. Written as DNA, the CDR3 is TGTGCCAGCACTTGGGACAGAAACACTGAAGCTTTCTTT.

The CDR3 sequence: CASSQLAGGFDGYTF. DNA of the CDR3: TGCGCCAGCAGCCAATTAGCAGGGGGCTTTGATGGCTACACCTTC. This chain uses TRBV4-3 with TRBJ1-2; 8 nucleotides align to TRBD1. This CDR3 is built from 15 residues. CDR1 LGHNA and CDR2 YSLEER come from the germline V gene. The V gene end was trimmed by 2 bases and the J gene end by 6 bases; junction bases not matched to a gene: 8.

Details on this clone: The same CDR3 arises from other DNA sequences in this sample as well. This chain uses TRBV7-3 with TRBJ2-3; 9 bases agree with TRBD2. Germline-derived CDR1 and CDR2 are SGHTA and FQGTGA. CDR3 length: 15 amino acids. The junction had 3 bases not matched to a gene; V was cut back by 1 base and J by 4 bases. DNA for the CDR3: TGTGCCAGCAGCTTAAGCGGGGGGGCGGCAGATACGCAGTATTTT. It yields the protein CASSLSGGAADTQYF.

This clone came up once. The J gene is TRBJ1-1, the V gene TRBV10-3; 9 positions match TRBD1. The CDR3 spans 15 residues. Looked up from germline, CDR1 is ENHRY and CDR2 is SYGVKD. J lost 4 bases, V lost 6 bases, and 9 bases had no gene match. CDR3 protein: CAISREQGAVTEAFF. The CDR3 region has the DNA TGTGCCATCAGCCGCGAACAGGGGGCGGTCACTGAAGCTTTCTTT.

This chain joins TRBV10-1 and TRBJ2-3; 8 bases align to TRBD2. The V gene end was trimmed by 2 bases and the J gene end by 2 bases; junction bases not matched to a gene: 9. The CDR3 contains 17 residues. Looked up from germline, CDR1 is WNHNN and CDR2 is SYGVQD (reference sequence). The DNA for the CDR3 is TGCGCCAGCAGTGAGCTCCGTTCGGGGGGGCCCACAGATACGCAGTATTTT. The encoded protein is CASSELRSGGPTDTQYF.

This chain uses TRBV2 with TRBJ2-7, with D possibly being TRBD1 (6 bases). Germline CDR1 and CDR2: SNHLY and FYNNEI. The CDR3 length is 14 residues. Trimming pared 9 bases from V and 1 base from J, leaving 16 bases between. The CDR3 here is CARPMGQGSYEQYF. In nucleotides, the CDR3 is TGTGCCAGACCCATGGGGCAGGGGTCCTACGAGCAGTACTTC.

The rearrangement uses TRBV7-2 and TRBJ2-2; D remains ambiguous. CDR1 and CDR2 (germline): SGHTA, FQGNSA. This CDR3 spans 14 amino acids. The V end was cut by 2 bases, the J end by 2 bases, with 6 bases between. The CDR3 bases are TGTGCCAGCAGCTTAAGGCTTAACACCGGGGAGCTGTTTTTT. Amino acid sequence: CASSLRLNTGELFF.

Here the CDR3 DNA reads TGTGCCAGTAGTATAATCCGGGGGGGCCCCAATGAGCAGTTCTTC. Translating gives CASSIIRGGPNEQFF. J is TRBJ2-1 and V is TRBV19; 8 bases map to TRBD2. Looked up from germline, CDR1 is LNHDA and CDR2 is SQIVND (reference sequence). The CDR3 sequence is 15 residues long. The V and J ends lost 2 bases and 6 bases, in that order; junction bases with no gene match: 6.

V gene TRBV4-1 combines with J gene TRBJ1-1; tentative D call: TRBD1 (5 bases). There are 16 residues in the CDR3. Trimming took off 2 bases at V and 2 bases at J, with 15 bases between the two ends. Germline CDR1 is MGHRA and CDR2 is YSYEKL. The DNA of the CDR3 is TGCGCCAGCAGCCAACTAGGGACTCAGGCAAACACTGAAGCTTTCTTT. It yields the protein CASSQLGTQANTEAFF.

The CDR3 bases are TGTGCCTGGAGCCGGACAGGGTACACCGAGCAGTACTTC. It translates to CAWSRTGYTEQYF. The rearrangement uses TRBV30 and TRBJ2-7, with 8 bases identical to TRBD1. Trimming removed 3 bases from V and 6 bases from J; junction bases left unmatched: 7. The CDR3 extends over 13 amino acids. Germline V gene lookup returns CDR1 GTSNPN and CDR2 SVGIG (reference sequence).

This clone was seen only once. The chain is built from TRBV7-6 and TRBJ1-2, with unresolved D. The germline V gene encodes CDR1 SGHVS and CDR2 FNYEAQ. V lost 3 bases, J lost 12 bases, and 14 bases lay in between. This CDR3 is built from 12 residues. The CDR3 region is CASSFPPVINTF. The CDR3 nucleotides read TGTGCCAGCAGCTTTCCCCCGGTTATCAACACCTTC. Complete variable domain (other parts from reference TRBV7-6 and TRBJ1-2): GAGVSQSPRYKVTKRGQDVALRCDPISGHVSLYWYRQALGQGPEFLTYFNYEAQQDKSGLPNDRFSAERPEGSISTLTIQRTEQRDSAMYRCASSFPPVINTFGSGTRLTVV.